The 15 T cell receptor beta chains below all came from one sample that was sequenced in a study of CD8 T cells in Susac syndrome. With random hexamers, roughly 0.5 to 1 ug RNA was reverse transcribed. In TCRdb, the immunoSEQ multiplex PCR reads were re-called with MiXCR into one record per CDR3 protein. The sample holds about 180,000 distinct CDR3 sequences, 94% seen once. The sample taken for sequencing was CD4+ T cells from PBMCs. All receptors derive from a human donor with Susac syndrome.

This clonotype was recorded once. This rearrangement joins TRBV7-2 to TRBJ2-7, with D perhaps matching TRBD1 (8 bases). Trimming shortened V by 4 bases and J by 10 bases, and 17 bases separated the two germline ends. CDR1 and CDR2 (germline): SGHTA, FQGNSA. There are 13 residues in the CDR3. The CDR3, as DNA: TGTGCCAGCAGCTCGGACAGGGAGGGCTATCAGTACTTC. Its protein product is CASSSDREGYQYF.

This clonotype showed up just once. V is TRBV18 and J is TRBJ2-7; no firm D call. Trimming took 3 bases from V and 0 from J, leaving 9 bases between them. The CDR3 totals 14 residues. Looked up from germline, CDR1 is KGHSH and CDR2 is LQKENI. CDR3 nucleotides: TGTGCCAGCTCACCTCAGGTCAGCTCCTACGAGCAGTACTTC. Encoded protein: CASSPQVSSYEQYF.

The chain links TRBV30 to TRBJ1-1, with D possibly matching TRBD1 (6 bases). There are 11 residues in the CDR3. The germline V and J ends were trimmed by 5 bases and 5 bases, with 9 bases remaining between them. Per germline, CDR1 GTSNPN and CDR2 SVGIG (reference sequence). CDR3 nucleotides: TGTGCCTGGCAGGGGAGGACTGAAGCTTTCTTT. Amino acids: CAWQGRTEAFF.

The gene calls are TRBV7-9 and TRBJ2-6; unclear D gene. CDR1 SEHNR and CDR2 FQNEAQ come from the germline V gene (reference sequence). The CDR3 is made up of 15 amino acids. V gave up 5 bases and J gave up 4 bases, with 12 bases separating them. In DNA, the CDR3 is TGTGCCAGCAGCCCACCAGCCGGGGGGGCCAACGTCCTGACTTTC. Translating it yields CASSPPAGGANVLTF.

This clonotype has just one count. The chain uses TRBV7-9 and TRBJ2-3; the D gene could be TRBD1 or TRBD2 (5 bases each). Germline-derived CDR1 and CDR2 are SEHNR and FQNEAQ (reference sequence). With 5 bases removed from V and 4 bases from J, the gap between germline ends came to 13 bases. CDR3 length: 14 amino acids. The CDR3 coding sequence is TGTGCCAGCAGCCCAGGGACCCGTTCAGATACGCAGTATTTT. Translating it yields CASSPGTRSDTQYF. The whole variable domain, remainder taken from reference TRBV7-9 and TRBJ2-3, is DTGVSQNPRHKITKRGQNVTFRCDPISEHNRLYWYRQTLGQGPEFLTYFQNEAQLEKSRLLSDRFSAERPKGSFSTLEIQRTEQGDSAMYLCASSPGTRSDTQYFGPGTRLTVL.

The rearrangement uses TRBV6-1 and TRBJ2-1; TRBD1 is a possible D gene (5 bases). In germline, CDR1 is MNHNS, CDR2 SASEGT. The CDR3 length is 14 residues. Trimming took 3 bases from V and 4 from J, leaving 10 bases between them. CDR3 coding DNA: TGTGCCAGCAGTGAGGACACAGGTTACAATGAGCAGTTCTTC. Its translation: CASSEDTGYNEQFF.

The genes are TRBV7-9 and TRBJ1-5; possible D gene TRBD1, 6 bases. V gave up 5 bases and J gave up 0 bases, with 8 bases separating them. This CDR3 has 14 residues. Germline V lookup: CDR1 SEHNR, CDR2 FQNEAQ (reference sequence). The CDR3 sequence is CASSGGYSNQPQHF. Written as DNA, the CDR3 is TGTGCCAGCAGCGGGGGCTATAGCAATCAGCCCCAGCATTTT.

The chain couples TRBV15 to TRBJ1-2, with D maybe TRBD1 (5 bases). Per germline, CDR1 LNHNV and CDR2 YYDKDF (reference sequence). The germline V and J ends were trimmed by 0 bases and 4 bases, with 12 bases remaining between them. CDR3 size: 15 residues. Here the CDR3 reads CATSRDTGYFYGYTF. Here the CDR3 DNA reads TGTGCCACCAGCAGAGATACAGGATACTTCTATGGCTACACCTTC.

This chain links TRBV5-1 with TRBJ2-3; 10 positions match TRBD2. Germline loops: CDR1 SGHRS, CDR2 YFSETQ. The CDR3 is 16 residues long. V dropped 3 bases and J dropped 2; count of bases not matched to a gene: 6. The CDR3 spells CASSSLSGGSTDTQYF. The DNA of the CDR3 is TGCGCCAGCAGCTCCCTTAGCGGGGGGTCCACAGATACGCAGTATTTT.

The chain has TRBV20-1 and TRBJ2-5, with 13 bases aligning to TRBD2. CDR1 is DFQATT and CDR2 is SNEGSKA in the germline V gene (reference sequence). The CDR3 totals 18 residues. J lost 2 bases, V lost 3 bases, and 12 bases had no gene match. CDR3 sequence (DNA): TGCAGTGCTAGTCCTTTGACTCGGACTAGCGGGGGACAAGAGACCCAGTACTTC. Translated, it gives CSASPLTRTSGGQETQYF.

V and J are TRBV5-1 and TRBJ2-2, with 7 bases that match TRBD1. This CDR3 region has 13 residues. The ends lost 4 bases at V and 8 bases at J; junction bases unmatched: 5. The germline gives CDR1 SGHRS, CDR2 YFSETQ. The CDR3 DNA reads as TGCGCCAGCAGCCTCGGACAGGCTGGGGAGCTGTTTTTT. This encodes CASSLGQAGELFF.

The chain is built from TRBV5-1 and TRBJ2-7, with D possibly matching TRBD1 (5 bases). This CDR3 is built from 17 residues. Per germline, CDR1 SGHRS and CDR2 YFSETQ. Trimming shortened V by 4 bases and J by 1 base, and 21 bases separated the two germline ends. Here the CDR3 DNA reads TGCGCCAGCAGCCCGTACCACGTCCCCAGGGCATCCTACGAGCAGTACTTC. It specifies CASSPYHVPRASYEQYF.

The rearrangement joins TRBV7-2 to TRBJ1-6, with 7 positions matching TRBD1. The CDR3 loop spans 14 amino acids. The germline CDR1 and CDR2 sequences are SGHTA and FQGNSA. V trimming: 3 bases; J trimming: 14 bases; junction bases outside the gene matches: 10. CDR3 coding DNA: TGTGCCAGCAGCTTTCGACAGGGACTACAGTCCCTCCACTTT. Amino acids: CASSFRQGLQSLHF.

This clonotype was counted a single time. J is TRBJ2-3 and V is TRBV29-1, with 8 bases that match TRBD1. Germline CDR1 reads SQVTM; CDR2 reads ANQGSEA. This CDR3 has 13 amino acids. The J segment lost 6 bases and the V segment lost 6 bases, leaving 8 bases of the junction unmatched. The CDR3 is CSVTGGQWDTQYF. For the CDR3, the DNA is TGCAGCGTAACAGGGGGTCAGTGGGATACGCAGTATTTT.

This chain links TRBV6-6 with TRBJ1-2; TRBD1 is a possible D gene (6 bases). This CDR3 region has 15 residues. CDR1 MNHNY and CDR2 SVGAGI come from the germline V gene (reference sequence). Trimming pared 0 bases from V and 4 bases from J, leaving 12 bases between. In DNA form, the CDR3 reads TGTGCCAGCAGTTACTCGACGGCCAGGGGCTATGGCTACACCTTC. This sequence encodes CASSYSTARGYGYTF.